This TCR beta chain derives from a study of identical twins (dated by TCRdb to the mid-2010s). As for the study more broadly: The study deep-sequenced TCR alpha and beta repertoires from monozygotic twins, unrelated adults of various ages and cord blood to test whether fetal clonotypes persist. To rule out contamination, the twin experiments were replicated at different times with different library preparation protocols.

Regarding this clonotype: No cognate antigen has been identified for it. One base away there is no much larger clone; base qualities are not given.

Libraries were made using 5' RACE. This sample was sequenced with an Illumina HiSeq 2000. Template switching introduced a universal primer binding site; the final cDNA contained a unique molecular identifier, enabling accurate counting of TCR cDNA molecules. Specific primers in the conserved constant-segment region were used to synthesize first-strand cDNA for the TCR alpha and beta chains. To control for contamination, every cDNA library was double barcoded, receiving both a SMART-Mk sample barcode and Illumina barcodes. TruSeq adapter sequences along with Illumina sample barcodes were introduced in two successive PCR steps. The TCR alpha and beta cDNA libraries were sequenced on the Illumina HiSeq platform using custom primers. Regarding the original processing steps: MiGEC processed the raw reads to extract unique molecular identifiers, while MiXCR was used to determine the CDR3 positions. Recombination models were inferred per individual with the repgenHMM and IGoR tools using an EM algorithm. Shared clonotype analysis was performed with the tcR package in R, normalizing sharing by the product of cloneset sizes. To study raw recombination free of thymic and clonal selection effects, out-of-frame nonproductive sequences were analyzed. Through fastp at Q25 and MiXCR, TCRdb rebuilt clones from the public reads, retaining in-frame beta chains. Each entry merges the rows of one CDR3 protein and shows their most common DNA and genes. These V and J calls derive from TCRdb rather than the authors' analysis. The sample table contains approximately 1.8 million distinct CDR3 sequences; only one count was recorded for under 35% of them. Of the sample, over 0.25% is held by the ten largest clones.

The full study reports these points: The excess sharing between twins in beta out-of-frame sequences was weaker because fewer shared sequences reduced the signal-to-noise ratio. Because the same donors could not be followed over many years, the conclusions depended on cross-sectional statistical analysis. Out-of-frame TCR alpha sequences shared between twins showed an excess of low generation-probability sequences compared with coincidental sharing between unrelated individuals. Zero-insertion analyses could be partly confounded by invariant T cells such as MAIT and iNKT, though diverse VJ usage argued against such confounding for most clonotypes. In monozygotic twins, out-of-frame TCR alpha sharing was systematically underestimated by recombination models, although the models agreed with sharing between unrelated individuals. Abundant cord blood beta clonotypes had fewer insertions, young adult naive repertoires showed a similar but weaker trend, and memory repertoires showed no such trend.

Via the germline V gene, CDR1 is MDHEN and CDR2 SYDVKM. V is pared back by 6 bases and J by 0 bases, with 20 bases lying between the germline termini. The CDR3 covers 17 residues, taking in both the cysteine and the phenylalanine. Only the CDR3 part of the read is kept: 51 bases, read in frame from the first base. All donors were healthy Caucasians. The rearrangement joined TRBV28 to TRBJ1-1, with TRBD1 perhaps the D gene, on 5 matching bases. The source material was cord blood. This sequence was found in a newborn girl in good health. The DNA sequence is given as TGTGCCAGCAGGTGGGCAGGGTTTCTTTCCATGAACACTGAAGCTTTCTTT. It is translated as CASRWAGFLSMNTEAFF.